This entry describes one TCR beta chain. Its antigen remains unidentified. PCR amplification relied on 60 Vbeta primers (plus 13 Jbeta primers). Clones were sequenced by immunoSEQ multiplex PCR, and TCRdb holds only the in-frame ones, with some missing. This sample contains approximately 40,000 clones. The CDR3 spans 16 residues. The V and J ends lost 1 base and 1 base respectively, with 14 bases between them. Germline V gene data show CDR1 as SGHRS and CDR2 as YFSETQ. This specimen comes from a study of cytomegalovirus exposure and HLA in healthy donors. The study, taken as a whole, reports: A later analysis associated some 16,000 TCR beta sequences with HLA alleles at a 0.05 false discovery rate. One later analysis reportedly identified an Asian-associated ancestry cluster that showed fewer N-insertions than the roughly 700-donor mean. Reportedly, diagnosis of cytomegalovirus status by the classifier showed high specificity and sensitivity. According to an earlier analysis, most TCR beta V segments yielded productive rearrangements about 90% or about 30% of the time.

The rearrangement joins TRBV5-1 to TRBJ1-1, with TRBD1 as a possible D gene (6 bases). The specimen sequenced was PBMCs. The TCR sequence derives from a woman in her 30s in good health and CMV-seronegative. CDR3 DNA: TGCGCCAGCAGCTTGTCAGGGGATCGATCGAACACTGAAGCTTTCTTT. It specifies CASSLSGDRSNTEAFF. The variable domain in full, completed from reference TRBV5-1 and TRBJ1-1, reads KAGVTQTPRYLIKTRGQQVTLSCSPISGHRSVSWYQQTPGQGLQFLFEYFSETQRNKGNFPGRFSGRQFSNSRSEMNVSTLELGDSALYLCASSLSGDRSNTEAFFGQGTRLTVV.